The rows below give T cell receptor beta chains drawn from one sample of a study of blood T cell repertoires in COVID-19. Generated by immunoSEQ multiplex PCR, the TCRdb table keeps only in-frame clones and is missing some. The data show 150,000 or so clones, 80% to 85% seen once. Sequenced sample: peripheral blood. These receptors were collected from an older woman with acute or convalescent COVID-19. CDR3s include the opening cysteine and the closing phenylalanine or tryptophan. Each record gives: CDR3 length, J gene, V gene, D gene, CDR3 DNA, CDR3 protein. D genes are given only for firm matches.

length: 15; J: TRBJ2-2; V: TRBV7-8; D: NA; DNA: TGTGCCAGCAGCTTAGGCAGGGGAAACACCGGGGAGCTGTTTTTT; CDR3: CASSLGRGNTGELFF
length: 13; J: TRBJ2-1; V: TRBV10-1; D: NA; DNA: TGCGCCAGCAGTGACTATGCCCCGACGGGTGTCTTCTTC; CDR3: CASSDYAPTGVFF
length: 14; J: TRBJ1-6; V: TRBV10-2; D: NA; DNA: TGCGCCAGCAGTCTGAGCTTCGACTATTCACCCCTCCACTTT; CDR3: CASSLSFDYSPLHF
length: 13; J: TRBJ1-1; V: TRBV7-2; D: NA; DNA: TGTGCCAGCCATGTCGGGGTGAACACTGAAGCTTTCTTT; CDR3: CASHVGVNTEAFF
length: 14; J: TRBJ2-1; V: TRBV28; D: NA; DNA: TGTGCCAGCAGTTTACCGGGACTTTACAATGAGCAGTTCTTC; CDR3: CASSLPGLYNEQFF
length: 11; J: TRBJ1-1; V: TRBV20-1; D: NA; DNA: TGCAGTGTCGGCGGGGACACTGAAGCTTTCTTT; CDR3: CSVGGDTEAFF
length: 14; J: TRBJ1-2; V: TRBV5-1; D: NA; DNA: TGCGCCAGCAGCTCGGGAAGTGGGGACTATGGCTACACCTTC; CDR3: CASSSGSGDYGYTF
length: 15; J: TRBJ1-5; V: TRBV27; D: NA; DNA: TGTGCCAGCAGTTTAAGGGACAATAGCAATCAGCCCCAGCATTTT; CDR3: CASSLRDNSNQPQHF
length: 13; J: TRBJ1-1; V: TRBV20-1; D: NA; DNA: TGCAGTGCTAGTAAGGGGTCGAACACTGAAGCTTTCTTT; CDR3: CSASKGSNTEAFF
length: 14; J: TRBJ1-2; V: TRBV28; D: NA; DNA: TGTGCCAGCAGTTTGCCGGTCAGGACAGAGGGCTACACCTTC; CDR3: CASSLPVRTEGYTF
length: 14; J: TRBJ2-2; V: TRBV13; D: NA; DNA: TGTGCCAGCAGCCAAGACCTGGGAGCGGGGGAGCTGTTTTTT; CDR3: CASSQDLGAGELFF